Presented here are 13 T cell receptor beta chains from one specimen sequenced in a study of blood T cells in healthy people across ages. Primed by a sample-barcoded 5' primer and a J-beta primer mix, a second PCR proceeded for 7 to 11 cycles. TCRdb reprocessed the 5' RACE reads via MiXCR and lists one record per CDR3 protein. In the table there are around 1,500,000 distinct CDR3 sequences, around 39% of which are singletons. The sequenced sample was blood. The receptors stem from a woman between 18 and 29 years old in good health.

V gene TRBV29-1 combines with J gene TRBJ2-5, with 12 bases aligning to TRBD2. The ends lost 1 base at V and 4 bases at J; junction bases unmatched: 4. Germline V lookup: CDR1 SQVTM, CDR2 ANQGSEA. CDR3 length equals 15 residues. DNA of the CDR3: TGCAGCGTTGAAGGACTAGCGGGAGTCGTAGAGACCCAGTACTTC. It is translated as CSVEGLAGVVETQYF.

This clonotype occurred a few times. The rearrangement links TRBV21-1 to TRBJ2-7; the D call in the table, TRBD1, was not verified against the DNA. TRBV21-1 is a recognized pseudogene. The CDR3 runs 16 residues. CDR3 sequence: CASSLPDRGRTYEQYF. CDR3 coding DNA: TGTGCCAGCAGCCTTCCCGACCGAGGAAGAACCTACGAGCAGTACTTC.

V and J are TRBV7-2 and TRBJ1-5, with D possibly matching TRBD1 (5 bases). Between the trimmed V and J ends, which lost 1 base and 6 bases, there was a span of 16 bases. This CDR3 is built from 16 residues. The germline V gene has CDR1 SGHTA and CDR2 FQGNSA. This chain's CDR3 is CASSLEGRATGQPQHF. The DNA for the CDR3 is TGTGCCAGCAGCTTAGAGGGCAGGGCAACGGGTCAGCCCCAGCATTTT.

This sequence joins TRBV2 and TRBJ1-1; D unresolved. CDR3 length equals 12 residues. The V end was cut by 10 bases, the J end by 1 base, with 10 bases between. CDR1 is SNHLY and CDR2 is FYNNEI in the germline V gene. The CDR3: CAIPGPNTEAFF. In DNA, the CDR3 is TGTGCCATCCCGGGTCCGAACACTGAAGCTTTCTTT.

A single count supports this clonotype. The V and J genes are TRBV3-1 and TRBJ2-1; 9 positions agree with TRBD2. Germline V CDR1 and CDR2: LGHDT, YNNKEL (reference sequence). V was clipped by 8 bases and J by 3 bases; unmatched bases: 14. The CDR3 totals 17 residues. The CDR3 here is CASSPEATSGYYNEQFF. In DNA, the CDR3 is TGTGCCAGCTCCCCTGAGGCGACTAGCGGTTACTACAATGAGCAGTTCTTC.

This chain connects TRBV3-1 to TRBJ1-2, with 7 bases lining up with TRBD1. V lost 1 base, J lost 1 base, and 9 bases stayed unmatched. This CDR3 has 17 amino acids. CDR1 LGHDT and CDR2 YNNKEL come from the germline V gene (reference sequence). The CDR3 here is CASSQVGAGQFNYGYTF. As DNA, the CDR3 is TGTGCCAGCAGCCAAGTCGGAGCGGGACAGTTTAACTATGGCTACACCTTC.

V and J are TRBV5-6 and TRBJ2-1, with no clear D. There are 14 residues in the CDR3. Trimming cost V 4 bases and J 4 bases, with 12 bases left between them. Germline V gives CDR1 SGHDT, CDR2 YYEEEE. CDR3 DNA sequence: TGTGCCAGCAGCGACATAATAGCATACAATGAGCAGTTCTTC. Translated, it gives CASSDIIAYNEQFF.

This clonotype was seen only a few times. The chain recombines TRBV7-9 with TRBJ2-6; 7 nucleotides match TRBD1. CDR1 and CDR2 (germline): SEHNR, FQNEAQ (reference sequence). The CDR3 totals 18 residues. V was pared by 1 base and J by 2 bases, with 8 bases of the junction left unmatched. The CDR3 loop reads CASSLGRYQGAGANVLTF. The CDR3 region has the DNA TGTGCCAGCAGCTTAGGACGATATCAGGGGGCTGGGGCCAACGTCCTGACTTTC.

CDR3 nucleotides: TGTGCCACCAGCAGAGATATAAGGGCGCAACGCTCCCACTATGGCTACACCTTC. It encodes CATSRDIRAQRSHYGYTF. J is TRBJ1-2 and V is TRBV15; D is unclear. V was pared by 0 bases and J by 3 bases, with 20 bases between. The CDR3 consists of 18 residues. In germline, CDR1 is LNHNV, CDR2 YYDKDF (reference sequence).

The V gene is TRBV5-5, the J gene TRBJ2-7, with TRBD1 identical over 8 bases. This CDR3 has 16 amino acids. V shed 5 bases, J shed 1 base, and the junction held 11 bases outside the gene matches. Germline assignment: CDR1 SGHKS and CDR2 YYEKEE (reference sequence). CDR3 loop: CASSRSGQASSYEQYF. CDR3 coding DNA: TGTGCCAGCAGTCGATCGGGACAGGCTTCTTCCTACGAGCAGTACTTC.

The gene calls are TRBV9 and TRBJ2-7; D unresolved. V was shortened by 0 bases and J by 4 bases, with 14 bases between the two germline ends. Germline V CDR1 and CDR2: SGDLS, YYNGEE. The CDR3 loop spans 15 amino acids. This CDR3 is CASSVADGSLYEQYF. For the CDR3, the DNA is TGTGCCAGCAGCGTAGCTGATGGCAGTTTGTACGAGCAGTACTTC.

For this clonotype: This may come from a read error, since a much larger clone is one base off. The genes are TRBV10-3 and TRBJ2-3, with D unclear. V was trimmed by 0 bases and J by 0 bases, leaving 4 bases between them. Germline V CDR1 and CDR2: ENHRY, SYGVKD. The CDR3 has 14 amino acids. CDR3 amino acids: CAISESPSTDTQYF. The CDR3 bases are TGTGCCATCAGTGAGTCTCCGAGCACAGATACGCAGTATTTT.

V is TRBV3-1 and J is TRBJ1-3, with no clear D. CDR3 length: 13 residues. With 9 bases removed from V and 8 bases from J, the gap between germline ends came to 17 bases. Germline values: CDR1 LGHDT, CDR2 YNNKEL (reference sequence). The CDR3 DNA sequence: TGTGCCAGTGTACCGGGAGCCAGTGACACCATATATTTT. Amino acid sequence: CASVPGASDTIYF.